These 19 T cell receptor beta chains were all obtained from the same sample, sequenced in a study of response to subunit inactivated influenza vaccine. From the RT-PCR reads, TCRdb called clonotypes with MiXCR, one entry per CDR3 protein. The sample has about 530,000 distinct CDR3 sequences; 12% are singletons. The sample here was PBMCs from blood, taken on the day of vaccination. Receptor source: a man aged 50-59 years who received an inactivated influenza vaccine.

The rearrangement joins TRBV5-5 to TRBJ1-1; D ambiguous. Germline CDR1 is SGHKS and CDR2 is YYEKEE (reference sequence). This CDR3 spans 12 amino acids. Deletions cut 4 bases from V and 4 bases from J, with 8 bases between. For the CDR3, the DNA is TGTGCCAGCAGCCCAGTGTTCACTGAAGCTTTCTTT. This sequence encodes CASSPVFTEAFF.

This clonotype has only a few counts. The gene calls are TRBV28 and TRBJ1-1, with D hard to call. There are 13 residues in the CDR3. Germline V gene sequence: CDR1 MDHEN, CDR2 SYDVKM. V was pared by 8 bases and J by 0 bases, with 10 bases between. In DNA, the CDR3 is TGTGCCAGCGTCGAGACGGTGAACACTGAAGCTTTCTTT. Its protein is CASVETVNTEAFF.

The sample holds a few counts of this clonotype. The rearrangement joins TRBV7-2 to TRBJ2-5; D remains unclear. This CDR3 contains 13 residues. CDR1 and CDR2 (germline): SGHTA, FQGNSA. The V end was cut by 3 bases, the J end by 2 bases, with 7 bases between. The CDR3: CASSFMVQETQYF. For the CDR3, the DNA is TGTGCCAGCAGCTTCATGGTACAAGAGACCCAGTACTTC.

This clonotype was seen a handful of times. V and J are TRBV6-2 or TRBV6-3 and TRBJ2-7; 10 bases are a match to TRBD1. Trimming took 5 bases from V and 6 from J; bases not matched to a gene: 13. The CDR3 runs 16 residues. The germline CDR1 and CDR2 sequences are MNHEY and SVGEGT. The CDR3 nucleotides read TGTGCCAGCAGTCGCCAGACAGGGGGCGAGAGACGCGAGCAGTACTTC. Amino acid sequence: CASSRQTGGERREQYF.

This clonotype was counted only a few times. The rearrangement uses TRBV6-2 or TRBV6-3 and TRBJ2-5; the D gene is possibly TRBD1 (7 bases). The germline CDR1 and CDR2 sequences are MNHEY and SVGEGT. There are 14 residues in the CDR3. V was shortened by 6 bases and J by 5 bases, with 16 bases between the two germline ends. The CDR3, as DNA: TGTGCCAGCAGCCGACAGGGAGGAGGGGAGACCCAGTACTTC. Translating it yields CASSRQGGGETQYF.

A few counts support this clonotype. CDR3 region: CASSVAAGKSNEQFF. CDR3 DNA: TGTGCCAGCAGCGTAGCGGCGGGAAAATCAAATGAGCAGTTCTTC. The V and J genes are TRBV9 and TRBJ2-1; perhaps TRBD2 as D (6 bases). The CDR3 sequence is 15 residues long. Germline V lookup: CDR1 SGDLS, CDR2 YYNGEE. V lost 0 bases and J 7 bases, leaving 14 bases between the germline ends.

J is TRBJ1-5 and V is TRBV10-3, with TRBD1 identical over 8 bases. CDR1 and CDR2 (germline): ENHRY, SYGVKD. The trim removed 0 bases at V and 2 bases at J, leaving 3 bases unmatched. The CDR3 extends over 16 amino acids. CDR3: CAISESVQGGNQPQHF. The CDR3 nucleotides read TGTGCCATCAGTGAGTCGGTACAGGGGGGCAATCAGCCCCAGCATTTT.

The chain recombines TRBV24-1 with TRBJ2-3, with D perhaps matching TRBD1 (6 bases). This CDR3 contains 15 residues. Trimming cost V 1 base and J 2 bases, with 9 bases left between them. The germline V gene has CDR1 KGHDR and CDR2 SFDVKD. The CDR3 coding sequence is TGTGCCACCAGTGATTTCACAGGGAACACAGATACGCAGTATTTT. Residues: CATSDFTGNTDTQYF.

This clonotype was seen ten or more times. V and J are TRBV5-1 and TRBJ1-1; 7 nucleotides agree with TRBD1. The CDR3 extends over 13 amino acids. Trimming took 2 bases from V and 5 from J; bases not matched to a gene: 3. CDR1 and CDR2 (germline): SGHRS, YFSETQ. The CDR3 loop reads CASSFQGGTEAFF. The CDR3 bases are TGCGCCAGCAGCTTTCAGGGGGGTACTGAAGCTTTCTTT.

The CDR3 region has the DNA TGCAGCGTGGCCGGGACAGGGGACTACGAGCAGTACTTC. Translating gives CSVAGTGDYEQYF. The J gene is TRBJ2-7, the V gene TRBV29-1, with TRBD1 matching over 10 bases. Germline V lookup: CDR1 SQVTM, CDR2 ANQGSEA. The V gene end was trimmed by 6 bases and the J gene end by 3 bases; junction bases not matched to a gene: 5. The CDR3 has 13 residues.

This sequence joins TRBV12-3 or TRBV12-4 and TRBJ2-7; 10 bases align to TRBD1. J lost 5 bases, V lost 4 bases, and 8 bases had no gene match. This CDR3 contains 15 residues. The CDR3 region has the DNA TGTGCCAGCAGTTCCGGCGGGACAGGGGCCAACGAGCAGTACTTC. Translated: CASSSGGTGANEQYF.

The V gene is TRBV18, the J gene TRBJ2-1; 8 nucleotides line up with TRBD2. The V and J ends lost 1 base and 8 bases, in that order; junction bases with no gene match: 10. The CDR3 consists of 16 residues. The germline gives CDR1 KGHSH, CDR2 LQKENI. The CDR3 loop is CASSPLVAGPYDEQFF. CDR3 in DNA: TGTGCCAGCTCACCACTAGTAGCGGGACCGTATGATGAGCAGTTCTTC.

This clonotype was recorded a few times. The chain has TRBV3-1 and TRBJ1-1; TRBD1 matches 7 bases. The germline V gene encodes CDR1 LGHDT and CDR2 YNNKEL (reference sequence). The CDR3 is 12 residues long. Unmatched junction bases numbered 3, after V lost 3 bases and J lost 8 bases. CDR3: CASSQTGPEAFF. CDR3 nucleotide sequence: TGTGCCAGCAGCCAGACAGGGCCCGAAGCTTTCTTT.

This clonotype was recorded many times. The genes are TRBV7-8 and TRBJ2-5, with 8 nucleotides matching TRBD1. Germline V gene sequence: CDR1 SGHVS, CDR2 FQNEAQ. The CDR3 consists of 13 residues. The trim removed 5 bases at V and 4 bases at J, leaving 3 bases unmatched. The CDR3 is CASSMDRVETQYF. The CDR3 DNA follows: TGTGCCAGCAGCATGGACAGGGTAGAGACCCAGTACTTC.

There are a few counts of this clonotype. The chain uses TRBV30 and TRBJ1-1; D remains unclear. Trimming pared 7 bases from V and 11 bases from J, leaving 14 bases between. From germline, CDR1 is GTSNPN and CDR2 SVGIG (reference sequence). The CDR3 totals 10 residues. The CDR3 region is CALGPVGAFF. For the CDR3, the DNA is TGTGCCTTAGGACCAGTCGGGGCTTTCTTT.

This clonotype occurred a few times. The chain employs TRBV6-9 and TRBJ1-6; no clear D. Germline V lookup: CDR1 MNHGY, CDR2 SVAAGI. The CDR3 sequence is 17 residues long. V dropped 0 bases and J dropped 9 bases, with 18 bases sitting between them. The CDR3 nucleotides are TGTGCCAGCAGTTATTCAGAGGGCAAACCCCGCGGTTCACCCCTCCACTTT. Protein: CASSYSEGKPRGSPLHF.

The chain links TRBV6-5 to TRBJ1-1, with TRBD1 as a possible D gene (5 bases). This CDR3 region has 13 residues. Germline values: CDR1 MNHEY, CDR2 SVGAGI. Trimming cost V 4 bases and J 4 bases, with 10 bases left between them. The CDR3 coding sequence is TGTGCCAGCAGTTCGGGGGGAACCACTGAAGCTTTCTTT. Its protein product is CASSSGGTTEAFF.

The gene calls are TRBV10-3 and TRBJ1-2; D ambiguous. The CDR3 has 14 amino acids. Trimming shortened V by 0 bases and J by 1 base, and 6 bases separated the two germline ends. Germline values: CDR1 ENHRY, CDR2 SYGVKD. The CDR3 bases are TGTGCCATCAGTGAGTCTTTCAGTAACTATGGCTACACCTTC. This gives the protein CAISESFSNYGYTF.

In this sample, this clonotype turned up a few times. The V and J genes are TRBV7-2 and TRBJ2-7; TRBD2 matches at 8 bases. CDR1 and CDR2 (germline): SGHTA, FQGNSA. There are 13 residues in the CDR3. With 8 bases clipped from V and 3 bases from J, the junction kept 6 bases outside the gene matches. CDR3 nucleotide sequence: TGTGCCAGCCGGGCGGGAGGAGGCTACGAGCAGTACTTC. It specifies CASRAGGGYEQYF.